The 18 T cell receptor beta chains given below trace back to one sample, sequenced in a study of response to subunit inactivated influenza vaccine. TCRdb itself ran the RT-PCR reads through MiXCR, one entry per CDR3 protein. The data hold about 540,000 distinct CDR3 sequences, with under 30% observed a single time. The data were also submitted as part of a second study, on T cells expressing NK-cell markers. That paper states: TCR beta libraries carry UMIs added by 5'RACE template switching.

The specimen comprised CD4+ T cells sorted from PBMCs, sampled 11 to 12 days after vaccination. These receptor sequences come from a man between 45 and 60 years old who received an inactivated influenza vaccine.

The chain employs TRBV29-1 and TRBJ2-3; 9 bases line up with TRBD2. The length of the CDR3 is 15 residues. The V gene's germline CDR1 is SQVTM and CDR2 ANQGSEA. CDR3 loop: CSSLGTSGGSVSQYF. CDR3 nucleotide sequence: TGCAGTTCCCTAGGGACCAGCGGGGGGTCCGTTTCGCAGTATTTT.

There are a few counts of this clonotype. The rearrangement joins TRBV24-1 to TRBJ2-3; 9 bases line up with TRBD2. Trimming cost V 1 base and J 4 bases; bases outside gene matches: 2. The CDR3 covers 15 residues. CDR1 KGHDR and CDR2 SFDVKD come from the germline V gene. The CDR3 here is CATSDLAGGPDTQYF. As DNA, the CDR3 is TGTGCCACCAGTGATTTAGCGGGAGGTCCAGATACGCAGTATTTT.

This chain uses TRBV20-1 with TRBJ1-5; possible D gene TRBD1, 5 bases. Trimming took off 3 bases at V and 1 base at J, with 13 bases between the two ends. The CDR3 consists of 15 residues. Germline CDR1 DFQATT, CDR2 SNEGSKA (reference sequence). The CDR3 region has the DNA TGCAGTGCTAGTCTGAGGGGTCAGAGCAATCAGCCCCAGCATTTT. Amino acids: CSASLRGQSNQPQHF.

This clonotype turned up a few times. The genes are TRBV9 and TRBJ2-5; 10 bases map to TRBD1. The CDR3 spans 16 residues. The V gene end was trimmed by 0 bases and the J gene end by 4 bases; junction bases not matched to a gene: 6. Germline V CDR1 and CDR2: SGDLS, YYNGEE. CDR3 sequence: CASSVGDRGVPETQYF. The CDR3 nucleotides are TGTGCCAGCAGCGTAGGGGACAGGGGAGTTCCAGAGACCCAGTACTTC.

The chain carries TRBV7-9 and TRBJ2-1; 9 bases agree with TRBD2. V lost 5 bases and J lost 8; bases outside the gene matches: 13. Germline V gene lookup returns CDR1 SEHNR and CDR2 FQNEAQ (reference sequence). The CDR3 has 16 amino acids. The CDR3 DNA sequence: TGTGCCAGCAGCAACGATCGTAGCGGGAGTTTCCATGAGCAGTTCTTC. This gives the protein CASSNDRSGSFHEQFF. Complete variable domain (other parts from reference TRBV7-9 and TRBJ2-1): DTGVSQNPRHKITKRGQNVTFRCDPISEHNRLYWYRQTLGQGPEFLTYFQNEAQLEKSRLLSDRFSAERPKGSFSTLEIQRTEQGDSAMYLCASSNDRSGSFHEQFFGPGTRLTVL.

This clonotype has just a few counts. One end of the junction is discordant with germline, which a read error may explain. The rearrangement links TRBV7-7 to TRBJ2-7, with TRBD1 matching over 10 bases. Germline CDR1 SSHAT, CDR2 FNYEAQ (reference sequence). This CDR3 is 13 amino acids long. CDR3 sequence: CASSRDRGGEQYF. In DNA form, the CDR3 reads TGTGCTAGCAGCCGGGACAGGGGTGGGGAGCAGTACTTC.

This clonotype was recorded many times. The chain employs TRBV12-3 or TRBV12-4 and TRBJ1-1, with a tentative D call TRBD1 (5 bases). V lost 4 bases and J lost 0, with 6 bases in between. The CDR3 is made up of 13 amino acids. CDR3 residues: CASSSTVNTEAFF. The CDR3 coding sequence is TGTGCCAGCAGTTCGACAGTGAACACTGAAGCTTTCTTT.

This clonotype has a count of ten or more. Written as DNA, the CDR3 is TGTGCCAGCAGTACGGGTCAGCCCCAGCATTTT. Protein product: CASSTGQPQHF. The chain couples TRBV6-6 to TRBJ1-5, with unresolved D. V lost 5 bases and J lost 6, with 5 bases in between. This CDR3 is built from 11 residues. Germline assignment: CDR1 MNHNY and CDR2 SVGAGI (reference sequence).

The V gene is TRBV12-3 or TRBV12-4, the J gene TRBJ1-1, with TRBD1 as a possible D gene (5 bases). Deletions cut 3 bases from V and 5 bases from J, with 10 bases between. CDR3 size: 13 residues. The CDR3: CASSFGDSTEAFF. For the CDR3, the DNA is TGTGCCAGCAGTTTCGGCGACAGTACTGAAGCTTTCTTT.

This clonotype was seen a few times. The chain joins TRBV9 to TRBJ2-1; D may be TRBD1 or TRBD2 (5 bases each). This CDR3 region has 15 residues. Germline CDR1 SGDLS, CDR2 YYNGEE. Trimming left V 0 bases short and J 2 bases short, with 9 bases between. As DNA, the CDR3 is TGTGCCAGCAGCGTAGGGCTGGGGGCCTACAATGAGCAGTTCTTC. Protein: CASSVGLGAYNEQFF.

This clonotype was detected only a few times. The gene calls are TRBV6-1 and TRBJ2-1; the D gene is possibly TRBD1 (5 bases). The V end lost 4 bases, the J end lost 11 bases, and 12 bases lay between the germline ends. There are 12 residues in the CDR3. Germline CDR1 reads MNHNS; CDR2 reads SASEGT. In nucleotides, the CDR3 is TGTGCCAGCAGTGTTTCCCAGGGAAAGCAGTTCTTC. This sequence encodes CASSVSQGKQFF.

The CDR3 DNA is TGCAGTGCGGAACGACTAGCGGACGAGCAGTACTTC. It translates to CSAERLADEQYF. V usage is TRBV20-1 and J usage is TRBJ2-7; 9 bases map to TRBD2. The V gene's germline CDR1 is DFQATT and CDR2 SNEGSKA (reference sequence). CDR3 length: 12 amino acids. The J segment lost 5 bases and the V segment lost 6 bases, leaving 5 bases of the junction unmatched.

This clonotype was seen a handful of times. The chain uses TRBV23-1 and TRBJ2-3; 9 nucleotides match TRBD2. TRBV23-1 is designated an ORF whose function remains uncertain. Trimming took 2 bases from V and 5 from J; bases not matched to a gene: 11. The CDR3 is 17 residues long. The CDR3 spells CASSQGQTSGVGDTQYF. CDR3 DNA sequence: TGCGCCAGCAGTCAAGGCCAGACTAGCGGTGTGGGAGATACGCAGTATTTT.

This clonotype occurred many times. This chain uses TRBV12-3 or TRBV12-4 with TRBJ2-7; the D call may be TRBD1 or TRBD2 (6 bases each). The CDR3 totals 12 residues. Trimming pared 6 bases from V and 13 bases from J, leaving 19 bases between. The CDR3 reads CASSQWGALIYF. The CDR3 coding sequence is TGTGCCAGCAGCCAATGGGGGGCTCTTATCTACTTC.

This chain connects TRBV4-2 to TRBJ2-2; either TRBD1 or TRBD2 may supply D (5 bases each). The CDR3 is 17 residues long. The germline V and J ends were trimmed by 0 bases and 0 bases, with 11 bases remaining between them. Looked up from germline, CDR1 is LGHNA and CDR2 is YNFKEQ. CDR3 in DNA: TGTGCCAGCAGCCAAGACCGGGACCTTACGAACACCGGGGAGCTGTTTTTT. Amino acid sequence: CASSQDRDLTNTGELFF.

The rearrangement joins TRBV11-2 to TRBJ2-5; 9 nucleotides agree with TRBD2. V lost 3 bases, J lost 1 base, and 3 bases stayed unmatched. CDR3 length equals 15 residues. In germline, CDR1 is SGHAT, CDR2 FQNNGV. This CDR3 is CASSFTSGPQETQYF. Here the CDR3 DNA reads TGTGCCAGCAGCTTCACTAGCGGGCCCCAAGAGACCCAGTACTTC.

There are a few counts of this clonotype. The rearrangement links TRBV11-2 to TRBJ1-4, with D uncertain. CDR3 length: 12 amino acids. In germline, CDR1 is SGHAT, CDR2 FQNNGV. V was cut by 0 bases and J by 11 bases, with 7 bases left in between. The CDR3 protein is CASSLDDRKLFF. CDR3 nucleotides: TGTGCCAGCAGCTTAGATGACCGGAAACTGTTTTTT.

The rearrangement links TRBV20-1 to TRBJ2-5, with 7 bases lining up with TRBD1. From germline, CDR1 is DFQATT and CDR2 SNEGSKA (reference sequence). After removal of 7 bases from V and 6 bases from J, the junction contained 14 bases not matched to a gene. The CDR3 contains 14 residues. CDR3 DNA sequence: TGCAGTGTTCGCGACAGGGTCGGTACACAGACCCAGTACTTC. It encodes CSVRDRVGTQTQYF.